Listed below are T cell receptor beta chains from one sample, sequenced in a study of T cell responses to AZD1222 COVID-19 vaccine. Produced via immunoSEQ multiplex PCR; TCRdb's table is partial and in-frame only. Here the sample spans about 130,000 clones, 88% being singletons. The source was peripheral blood, collected on day 0 of AZD1222 vaccination. These TCRs come from an adult in good health. Both conserved end residues are part of each CDR3. The order of the fields is CDR3 length, V gene, J gene, CDR3 protein.

cdr3_length: 15; v_call: TRBV27; j_call: TRBJ1-4; cdr3_aa: CASSPKTGRYEKLFF
cdr3_length: 13; v_call: TRBV3-1/TRBV3-2; j_call: TRBJ1-2; cdr3_aa: CASSNAGGQVYTF
cdr3_length: 14; v_call: TRBV7-2; j_call: TRBJ2-7; cdr3_aa: CASSLGVSGYEQYF
cdr3_length: 16; v_call: TRBV7-2; j_call: TRBJ1-2; cdr3_aa: CASSPGGKWDSNGYTF
cdr3_length: 14; v_call: TRBV7-9; j_call: TRBJ2-2; cdr3_aa: CASRSQGANGELFF
cdr3_length: 15; v_call: TRBV7-6; j_call: TRBJ2-7; cdr3_aa: CASSLAGTGVYEQYF
cdr3_length: 16; v_call: TRBV15; j_call: TRBJ1-1; cdr3_aa: CATSRGRGLENTEAFF
cdr3_length: 15; v_call: TRBV15; j_call: TRBJ2-3; cdr3_aa: CATSRGGRGTDTQYF
cdr3_length: 12; v_call: TRBV3-1/TRBV3-2; j_call: TRBJ1-6; cdr3_aa: CASSLPGGTLHF
cdr3_length: 14; v_call: TRBV5-1; j_call: TRBJ2-7; cdr3_aa: CASSLAGGTYEQYF
cdr3_length: 18; v_call: TRBV7-8; j_call: TRBJ2-1; cdr3_aa: CASSSPPTGKQSYNEQFF
cdr3_length: 15; v_call: TRBV5-6; j_call: TRBJ2-7; cdr3_aa: CASSNRGGAVHEQYF
cdr3_length: 15; v_call: TRBV11-2; j_call: TRBJ2-5; cdr3_aa: CASSQNPGEGETQYF
cdr3_length: 15; v_call: TRBV9; j_call: TRBJ1-2; cdr3_aa: CASSGPGQGINGYTF
cdr3_length: 13; v_call: TRBV3-1/TRBV3-2; j_call: TRBJ1-2; cdr3_aa: CASSPSGGNGYTF
cdr3_length: 14; v_call: TRBV10-2; j_call: TRBJ2-7; cdr3_aa: CASRDRTGDYEQYF
cdr3_length: 14; v_call: TRBV7-6; j_call: TRBJ2-7; cdr3_aa: CASSLARNSYEQYF
cdr3_length: 17; v_call: TRBV5-5; j_call: TRBJ2-3; cdr3_aa: CASSLPGTQSRTDTQYF
cdr3_length: 13; v_call: TRBV5-4; j_call: TRBJ1-1; cdr3_aa: CASSAAQNTEAFF
cdr3_length: 14; v_call: TRBV11-2; j_call: TRBJ2-7; cdr3_aa: CASKPAGKTYEQYF
cdr3_length: 12; v_call: TRBV18; j_call: TRBJ2-3; cdr3_aa: CASSSSTDTQYF
cdr3_length: 16; v_call: TRBV3-1/TRBV3-2; j_call: TRBJ1-3; cdr3_aa: CASSQDFAGSGNTIYF